This T cell receptor beta chain was retrieved from a study of T cells in Graves' hyperthyroidism and ophthalmopathy. Study-wide results and limits: The majority of expanded thyroid clonotypes above 0.001 also appeared in blood.

TCR beta CDR3 regions were amplified from RNA transcripts. Researchers ran a first-round RT-PCR on the TCR CDR3 using the HTBI primer set. TCRdb analysed the multiplex PCR reads with MiXCR anew, one entry per CDR3 protein. The repertoire has some 380,000 distinct CDR3 sequences, about 13% of them found once; the top ten carry under 25%. V was trimmed by 4 bases and J by 2 bases, leaving 15 bases between them. The CDR3 totals 15 residues. Germline V gene data show CDR1 as SGDLS and CDR2 as YYNGEE. This clonotype showed up many times. What it recognizes is unknown. The TCR originated in a man aged 25 to 40 with Graves' hyperthyroidism that later progressed to Graves' ophthalmopathy. The sequenced sample was blood. The gene calls are TRBV9 and TRBJ2-5; a weak D match, TRBD1 (7 bases). The CDR3: CASSQGGTQQETQYF. CDR3 sequence (DNA): TGTGCCAGCAGCCAGGGGGGAACACAACAAGAGACCCAGTACTTC.